This T cell receptor (beta chain) was recorded in a study of cytomegalovirus exposure and HLA in healthy donors. Study in general: As an earlier analysis found, around 170 million T cells yielded about 100 million unique TCR beta sequences.

PCR employed 60 Vbeta and 13 Jbeta primers. Clones were read by immunoSEQ multiplex PCR, and TCRdb kept only the in-frame ones, dropping some. The table shows fewer than 250,000 clones, with more than 75% occurring only once. Study-level results: In a later analysis, donors in an Asian-associated ancestry cluster reportedly had fewer N-insertions in productive TCRs than the cohort mean.

In regard to this clone: Its antigen remains unidentified.

The source of this sequence is a man aged 40-55 years in good health and CMV-seropositive. Sequencing was performed on PBMCs.

The CDR3 nucleotides read TGTGCCATCAGCCGACAGGAAATGAACACTGAAGCTTTCTTT. Translating it yields CAISRQEMNTEAFF. The rearrangement joins TRBV10-3 to TRBJ1-1, with D tentatively TRBD1 (6 bases). Germline V gene data show CDR1 as ENHRY and CDR2 as SYGVKD. The CDR3 covers 14 residues. V lost 6 bases and J lost 0, with 11 bases in between.